These 3 T cell receptor beta chains were sequenced from one sample in a study of cytotoxic CD8 clonotypes in ibrutinib-treated CLL. This table comes from immunoSEQ multiplex PCR, and its TCRdb copy is limited to in-frame clones, with some not included. In the table there are around 140,000 clones, 60% to 85% of which are singletons. Material: PBMCs, obtained after 24 months of ibrutinib treatment. The receptors here all came from a human donor with chronic lymphocytic leukemia.

V and J are TRBV9 and TRBJ1-4; weak D call: TRBD1 (5 bases). The V gene lost 1 base and the J gene lost 0 bases, with 13 bases spanning the gap. The length of the CDR3 is 17 residues. The germline V gene has CDR1 SGDLS and CDR2 YYNGEE. Here the CDR3 DNA reads TGTGCCAGCAGCGTATCCGGGGGTAGTGCAACTAATGAAAAACTGTTTTTT. Its translation: CASSVSGGSATNEKLFF.

The chain has TRBV21-1 and TRBJ2-4; TRBD1, as called in the table, went unchecked against the DNA. TRBV21-1 is reported as a pseudogene. The CDR3 loop spans 15 amino acids. The CDR3 bases are TGTGCCAGCAACCTACAGGGCTTAGCCAAAAACATTCAGTACTTC. This encodes CASNLQGLAKNIQYF.

The chain recombines TRBV28 with TRBJ1-1; TRBD1 might be the D (5 bases). Germline CDR1 is MDHEN and CDR2 is SYDVKM. The V end was cut by 6 bases, the J end by 11 bases, with 13 bases between. The CDR3 has 11 residues. As DNA, the CDR3 is TGTGCCAGCAGCCGCCCCAGGGAGGCTTTCTTT. Protein product: CASSRPREAFF.